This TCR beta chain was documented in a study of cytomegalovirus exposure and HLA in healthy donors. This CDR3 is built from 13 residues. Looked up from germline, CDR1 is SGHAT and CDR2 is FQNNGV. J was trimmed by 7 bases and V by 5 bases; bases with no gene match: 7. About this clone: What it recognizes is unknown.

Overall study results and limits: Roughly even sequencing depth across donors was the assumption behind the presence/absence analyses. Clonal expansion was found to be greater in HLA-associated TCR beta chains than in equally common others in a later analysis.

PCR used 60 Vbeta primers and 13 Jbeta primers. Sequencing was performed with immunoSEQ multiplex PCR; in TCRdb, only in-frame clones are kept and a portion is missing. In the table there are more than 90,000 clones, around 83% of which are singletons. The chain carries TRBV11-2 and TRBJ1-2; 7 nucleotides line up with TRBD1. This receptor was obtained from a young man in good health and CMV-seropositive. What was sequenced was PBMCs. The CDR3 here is CASSRDRDRGYTF. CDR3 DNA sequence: TGTGCCAGCAGCCGCGACAGGGACCGTGGCTACACCTTC.